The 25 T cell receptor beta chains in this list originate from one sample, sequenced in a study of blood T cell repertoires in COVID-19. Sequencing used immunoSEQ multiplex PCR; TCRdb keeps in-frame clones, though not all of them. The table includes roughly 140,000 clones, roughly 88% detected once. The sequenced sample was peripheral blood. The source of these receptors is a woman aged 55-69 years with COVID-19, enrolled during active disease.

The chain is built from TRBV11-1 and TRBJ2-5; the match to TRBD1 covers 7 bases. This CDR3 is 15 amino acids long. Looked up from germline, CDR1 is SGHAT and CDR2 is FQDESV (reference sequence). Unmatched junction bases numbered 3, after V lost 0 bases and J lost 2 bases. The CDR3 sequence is CASSLALQGQETQYF. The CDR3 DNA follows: TGTGCCAGCAGCTTAGCGCTACAGGGGCAAGAGACCCAGTACTTC.

The CDR3 sequence: CASSQDRADTQYF. CDR3 DNA: TGTGCCAGCAGCCAAGATAGAGCAGATACGCAGTATTTT. The chain is built from TRBV3-1 (or the pseudogene TRBV3-2) and TRBJ2-3; D unclear. V was clipped by 0 bases and J by 4 bases, with 5 bases between them. The CDR3 runs to 13 residues. The V gene's germline CDR1 is LGHDT and CDR2 YNNKEL (reference sequence).

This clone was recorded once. The CDR3 loop reads CASSTPGLLNTEAFF. Here the CDR3 DNA reads TGTGCCAGTAGTACTCCGGGACTGTTGAACACTGAAGCTTTCTTT. The chain has TRBV19 and TRBJ1-1; TRBD1 might be the D (5 bases). This CDR3 is built from 15 residues. Per germline, CDR1 LNHDA and CDR2 SQIVND (reference sequence). Trimming shortened V by 4 bases and J by 0 bases, and 12 bases separated the two germline ends. Full variable domain (rest looked up from reference TRBV19 and TRBJ1-1): DGGITQSPKYLFRKEGQNVTLSCEQNLNHDAMYWYRQDPGQGLRLIYYSQIVNDFQKGDIAEGYSVSREKKESFPLTVTSAQKNPTAFYLCASSTPGLLNTEAFFGQGTRLTVV.

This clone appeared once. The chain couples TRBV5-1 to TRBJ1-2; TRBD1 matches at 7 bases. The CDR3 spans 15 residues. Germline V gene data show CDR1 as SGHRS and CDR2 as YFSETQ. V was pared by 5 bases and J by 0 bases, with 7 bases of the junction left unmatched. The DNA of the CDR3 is TGCGCCAGCAGACTGGGGACAGCCACTAACTATGGCTACACCTTC. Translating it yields CASRLGTATNYGYTF. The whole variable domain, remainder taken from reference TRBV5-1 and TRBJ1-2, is KAGVTQTPRYLIKTRGQQVTLSCSPISGHRSVSWYQQTPGQGLQFLFEYFSETQRNKGNFPGRFSGRQFSNSRSEMNVSTLELGDSALYLCASRLGTATNYGYTFGSGTRLTVV.

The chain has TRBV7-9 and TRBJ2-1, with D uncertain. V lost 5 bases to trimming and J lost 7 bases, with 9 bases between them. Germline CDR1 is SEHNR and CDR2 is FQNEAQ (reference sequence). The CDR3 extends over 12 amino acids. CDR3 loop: CASSPPSNEQFF. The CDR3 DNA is TGTGCCAGCAGCCCCCCCTCGAATGAGCAGTTCTTC.

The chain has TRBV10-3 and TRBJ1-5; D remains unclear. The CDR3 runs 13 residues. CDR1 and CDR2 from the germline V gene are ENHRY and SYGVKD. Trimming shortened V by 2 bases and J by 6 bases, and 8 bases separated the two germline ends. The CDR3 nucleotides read TGTGCCATCAGTGAGGCGCCGGGTCAGCCCCAGCATTTT. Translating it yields CAISEAPGQPQHF.

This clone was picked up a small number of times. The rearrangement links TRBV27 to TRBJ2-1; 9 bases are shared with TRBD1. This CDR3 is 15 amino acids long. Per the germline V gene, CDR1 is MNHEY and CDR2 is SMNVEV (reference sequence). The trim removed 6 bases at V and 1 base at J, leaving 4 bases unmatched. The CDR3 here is CASRLTGGSYNEQFF. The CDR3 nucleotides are TGTGCCAGCAGGTTGACAGGGGGATCCTACAATGAGCAGTTCTTC.

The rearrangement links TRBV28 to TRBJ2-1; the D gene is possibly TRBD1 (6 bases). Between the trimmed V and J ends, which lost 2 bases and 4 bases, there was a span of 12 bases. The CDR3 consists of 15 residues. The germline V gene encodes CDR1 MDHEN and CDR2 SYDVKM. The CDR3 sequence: CASSLAGVLYNEQFF. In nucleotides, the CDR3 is TGTGCCAGCAGTTTAGCAGGGGTATTATACAATGAGCAGTTCTTC.

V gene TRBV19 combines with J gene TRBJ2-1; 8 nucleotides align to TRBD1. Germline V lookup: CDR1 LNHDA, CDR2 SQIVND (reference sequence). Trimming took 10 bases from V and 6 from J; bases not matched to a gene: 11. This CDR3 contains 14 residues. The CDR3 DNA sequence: TGTGCCACCGAGACAGGGGATGGTCCCAATGAGCAGTTCTTC. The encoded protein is CATETGDGPNEQFF.

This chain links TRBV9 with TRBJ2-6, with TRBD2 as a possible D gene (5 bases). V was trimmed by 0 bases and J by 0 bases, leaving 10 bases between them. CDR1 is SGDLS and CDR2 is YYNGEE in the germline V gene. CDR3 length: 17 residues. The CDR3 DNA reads TGTGCCAGCAGCGTAGCTACTAGGAGCTCTGGGGCCAACGTCCTGACTTTC. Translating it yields CASSVATRSSGANVLTF.

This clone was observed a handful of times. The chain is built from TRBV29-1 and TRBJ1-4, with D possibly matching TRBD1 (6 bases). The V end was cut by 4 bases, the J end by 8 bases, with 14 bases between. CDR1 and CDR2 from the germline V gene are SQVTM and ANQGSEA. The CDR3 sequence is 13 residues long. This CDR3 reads CSVGPGEREKLFF. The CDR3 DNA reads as TGCAGCGTTGGGCCAGGGGAGAGGGAAAAACTGTTTTTT.

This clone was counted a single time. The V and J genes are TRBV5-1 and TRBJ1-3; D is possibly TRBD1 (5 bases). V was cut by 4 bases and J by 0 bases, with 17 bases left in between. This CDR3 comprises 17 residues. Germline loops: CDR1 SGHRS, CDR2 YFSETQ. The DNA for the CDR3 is TGCGCCAGCAGCCCTACAGGCGGCCAAAGCTCTGGAAACACCATATATTTT. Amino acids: CASSPTGGQSSGNTIYF.

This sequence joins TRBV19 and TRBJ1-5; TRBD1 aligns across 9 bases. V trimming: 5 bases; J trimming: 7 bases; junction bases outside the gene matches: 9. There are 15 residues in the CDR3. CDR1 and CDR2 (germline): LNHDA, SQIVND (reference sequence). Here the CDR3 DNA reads TGTGCCAGTAGTTCCGACAGGGGGGTCGGACAGCCCCAGCATTTT. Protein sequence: CASSSDRGVGQPQHF.

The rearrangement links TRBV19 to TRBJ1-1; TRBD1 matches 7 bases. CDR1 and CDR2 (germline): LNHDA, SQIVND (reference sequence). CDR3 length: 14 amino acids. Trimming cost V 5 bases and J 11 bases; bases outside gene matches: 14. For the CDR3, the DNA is TGTGCCAGTAGTTACACCGGGACAGACCGCAGCGCTTTCTTT. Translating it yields CASSYTGTDRSAFF.

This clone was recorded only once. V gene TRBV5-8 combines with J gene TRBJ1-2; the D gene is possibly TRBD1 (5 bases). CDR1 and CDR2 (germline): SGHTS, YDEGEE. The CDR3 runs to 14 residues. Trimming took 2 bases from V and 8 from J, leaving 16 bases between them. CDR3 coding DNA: TGTGCCAGCAGCTTAAGGGGCAGAGCATCGGGCTACACCTTC. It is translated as CASSLRGRASGYTF.

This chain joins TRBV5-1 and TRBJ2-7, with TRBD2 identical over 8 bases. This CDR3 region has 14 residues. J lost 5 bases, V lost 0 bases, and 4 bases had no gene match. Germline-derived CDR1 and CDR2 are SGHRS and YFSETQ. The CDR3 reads CASSLGGGRNEQYF. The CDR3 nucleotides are TGCGCCAGCAGCTTGGGCGGGGGGCGAAACGAGCAGTACTTC.

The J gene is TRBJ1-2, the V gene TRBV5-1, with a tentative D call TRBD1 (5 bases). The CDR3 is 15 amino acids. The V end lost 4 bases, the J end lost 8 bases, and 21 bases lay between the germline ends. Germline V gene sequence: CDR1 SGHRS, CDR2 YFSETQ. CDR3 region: CASSGEDGDSDGYTF. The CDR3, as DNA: TGCGCCAGCAGCGGGGAGGACGGCGACAGCGACGGCTACACCTTC.

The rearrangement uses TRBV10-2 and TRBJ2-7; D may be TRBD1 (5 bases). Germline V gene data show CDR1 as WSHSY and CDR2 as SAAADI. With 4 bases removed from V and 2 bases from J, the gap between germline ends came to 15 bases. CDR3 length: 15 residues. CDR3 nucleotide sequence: TGCGCCAGCAGTGCTGAAACTGGGGCAACCTACGAGCAGTACTTC. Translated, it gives CASSAETGATYEQYF.

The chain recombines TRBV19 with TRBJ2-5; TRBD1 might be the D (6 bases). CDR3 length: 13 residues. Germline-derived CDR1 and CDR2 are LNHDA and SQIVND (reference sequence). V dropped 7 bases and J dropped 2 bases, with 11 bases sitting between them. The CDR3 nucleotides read TGTGCCAGTACCATAGGACAGCAAGAGACCCAGTACTTC. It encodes CASTIGQQETQYF.

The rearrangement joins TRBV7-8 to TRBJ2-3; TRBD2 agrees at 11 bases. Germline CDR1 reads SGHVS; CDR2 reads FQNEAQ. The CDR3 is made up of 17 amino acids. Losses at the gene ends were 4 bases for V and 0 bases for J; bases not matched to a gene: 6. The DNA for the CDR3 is TGTGCCAGCAGCTCCTTACTAGCGGGGGCTAGCACAGATACGCAGTATTTT. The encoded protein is CASSSLLAGASTDTQYF.

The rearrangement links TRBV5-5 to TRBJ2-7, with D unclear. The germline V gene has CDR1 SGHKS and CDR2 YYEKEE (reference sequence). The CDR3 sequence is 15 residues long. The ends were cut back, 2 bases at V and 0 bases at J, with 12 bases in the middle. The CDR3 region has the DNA TGTGCCAGCAGCTTCGCGGATTTCAGCTCCTACGAGCAGTACTTC. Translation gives CASSFADFSSYEQYF.

The CDR3 coding sequence is TGTGCCAGCAGCGTAAGTTGGGACAGAGGATCCTACGAGCAGTACTTC. Residues: CASSVSWDRGSYEQYF. This rearrangement joins TRBV9 to TRBJ2-7; 7 bases fit TRBD1. J gave up 1 base and V 1 base, and 8 bases lay outside the gene matches. The length of the CDR3 is 16 residues. From germline, CDR1 is SGDLS and CDR2 YYNGEE.

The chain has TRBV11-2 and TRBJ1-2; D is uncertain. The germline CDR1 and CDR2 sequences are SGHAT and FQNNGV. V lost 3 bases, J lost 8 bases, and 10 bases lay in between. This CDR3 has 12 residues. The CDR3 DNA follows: TGTGCCAGCAGCTTCAGGTCTGCGGGCTACACCTTC. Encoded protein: CASSFRSAGYTF.

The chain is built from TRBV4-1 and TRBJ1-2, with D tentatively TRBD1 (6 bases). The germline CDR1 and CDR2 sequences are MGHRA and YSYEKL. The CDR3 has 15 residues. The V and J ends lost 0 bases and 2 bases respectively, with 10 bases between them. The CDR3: CASSQEPGTNYGYTF. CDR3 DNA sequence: TGCGCCAGCAGCCAAGAACCAGGGACAAACTATGGCTACACCTTC.

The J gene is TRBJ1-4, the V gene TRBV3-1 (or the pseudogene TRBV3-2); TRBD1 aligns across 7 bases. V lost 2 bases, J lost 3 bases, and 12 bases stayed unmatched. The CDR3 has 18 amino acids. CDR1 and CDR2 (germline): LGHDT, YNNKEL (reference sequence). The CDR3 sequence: CASSQRVPRGQPNEKLFF. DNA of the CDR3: TGTGCCAGCAGCCAACGGGTGCCACGGGGACAGCCTAATGAAAAACTGTTTTTT.